One sample yielded the 9 T cell receptor beta chains listed below, sequenced in a study of molecular identifiers for immune sequencing clone quantification. MiXCR, applied by TCRdb to the PCR reads, yields one record per CDR3 protein. Among hundreds of thousands of distinct CDR3 sequences listed, around 25% were seen once. The sequenced material came from naive CD8+ T cells from blood, with Jurkat cell RNA spiked in. Subset given: FACS-sorted CD8+CD4-CCR7+CD45RA+ naive T cells. The receptors stem from a human donor in good health. Some libraries in this study had Jurkat cell RNA spiked in.

This clonotype has at least ten counts. The chain uses TRBV20-1 and TRBJ2-7; the match to TRBD1 covers 7 bases. Trimming at V came to 3 bases and at J to 1 base, leaving 3 bases not matched to a gene. Germline assignment: CDR1 DFQATT and CDR2 SNEGSKA (reference sequence). This CDR3 is 13 amino acids long. The CDR3 nucleotides read TGCAGTGCTAGGCAGACAGGGTCCTACGAGCAGTACTTC. Residues: CSARQTGSYEQYF.

This clonotype was picked up many times. This chain links TRBV5-6 with TRBJ1-1; D gene unclear. The CDR3 loop spans 11 amino acids. Germline CDR1 SGHDT, CDR2 YYEEEE. V was cut by 7 bases and J by 4 bases, with 8 bases left in between. CDR3 amino acids: CASGPPTEAFF. The CDR3 region has the DNA TGTGCCAGCGGGCCCCCCACTGAAGCTTTCTTT.

This clonotype was found many times. V gene TRBV5-1 combines with J gene TRBJ2-1; tentatively, D is TRBD1 (6 bases). The CDR3 contains 12 residues. Trimming pared 8 bases from V and 2 bases from J, leaving 8 bases between. The germline CDR1 and CDR2 sequences are SGHRS and YFSETQ. The CDR3 sequence is CASTGTYNEQFF. In DNA, the CDR3 is TGCGCCAGTACAGGGACCTACAATGAGCAGTTCTTC.

V and J are TRBV21-1 and TRBJ2-1; TRBD2 was called by the table and not checked on the DNA. TRBV21-1 is a recognized pseudogene. This CDR3 region has 17 residues. In DNA form, the CDR3 reads TGTGCCCCCGTGGTGCAACCCAAGGCTAGCGGGTACAATGAGCAGTTCTTC. Protein product: CAPVVQPKASGYNEQFF.

The table lists this clonotype with a count of one. One end of the junction fails to match germline, which may point to a read error. The chain joins TRBV2 to TRBJ1-5, with 8 bases aligning to TRBD1. Germline CDR1 reads SNHLY; CDR2 reads FYNNEI. CDR3 length equals 15 residues. The CDR3 DNA reads as TGTGCCAGCAGTGGGACAGGGTCTAGCAATCCGCCCCCGCATTTT. Protein product: CASSGTGSSNPPPHF.

This clonotype has just a few counts. V usage is TRBV20-1 and J usage is TRBJ2-7; tentative D call: TRBD2 (5 bases). V was clipped by 0 bases and J by 2 bases, with 11 bases between them. The CDR3 spans 14 residues. CDR1 is DFQATT, CDR2 SNEGSKA, per germline (reference sequence). The CDR3 loop is CSARDVAGTYEQYF. The DNA of the CDR3 is TGCAGTGCTAGAGATGTAGCCGGGACCTACGAGCAGTACTTC.

This clonotype was counted ten times or more. This chain links TRBV9 with TRBJ2-5; 8 nucleotides agree with TRBD2. V lost 3 bases to trimming and J lost 1 base; unmatched junction nucleotides: 8. The CDR3 sequence is 16 residues long. CDR1 is SGDLS, CDR2 YYNGEE, per germline. CDR3 coding DNA: TGTGCCAGCAGCGGAGATTTAGCGGGGAGCCAAGAGACCCAGTACTTC. Its protein product is CASSGDLAGSQETQYF.

This chain connects TRBV6-5 to TRBJ1-6; weak D call: TRBD1 (5 bases). Between the trimmed V and J ends, which lost 7 bases and 10 bases, there was a span of 14 bases. CDR1 is MNHEY and CDR2 is SVGAGI in the germline V gene. The CDR3 is 13 amino acids. The CDR3 region is CASTSTDGSPLHF. The CDR3 DNA is TGTGCCAGCACCTCGACAGATGGATCACCCCTCCACTTT.

Note on this clonotype: A much larger clone differs from this one at a single base, so this may be a read error. This rearrangement joins TRBV27 to TRBJ2-5; D possibly corresponds to TRBD2 (5 bases). CDR1 and CDR2 from the germline V gene are MNHEY and SMNVEV (reference sequence). The CDR3 loop spans 11 amino acids. V was clipped by 6 bases and J by 8 bases, with 10 bases between them. The CDR3 loop is CASRLGSTQYF. For the CDR3, the DNA is TGTGCCAGCAGGTTAGGGAGTACCCAGTACTTC.